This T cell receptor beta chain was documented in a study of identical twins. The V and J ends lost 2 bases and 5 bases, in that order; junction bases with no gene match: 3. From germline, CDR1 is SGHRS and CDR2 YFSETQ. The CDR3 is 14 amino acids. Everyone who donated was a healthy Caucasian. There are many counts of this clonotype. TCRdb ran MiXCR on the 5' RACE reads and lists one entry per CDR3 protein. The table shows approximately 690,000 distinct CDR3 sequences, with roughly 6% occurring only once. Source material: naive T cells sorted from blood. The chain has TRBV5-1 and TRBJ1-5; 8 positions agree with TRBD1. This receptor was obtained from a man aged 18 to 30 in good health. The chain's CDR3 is CASSFGQGDQPQHF. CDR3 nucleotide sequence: TGCGCCAGCAGCTTTGGACAGGGCGATCAGCCCCAGCATTTT.